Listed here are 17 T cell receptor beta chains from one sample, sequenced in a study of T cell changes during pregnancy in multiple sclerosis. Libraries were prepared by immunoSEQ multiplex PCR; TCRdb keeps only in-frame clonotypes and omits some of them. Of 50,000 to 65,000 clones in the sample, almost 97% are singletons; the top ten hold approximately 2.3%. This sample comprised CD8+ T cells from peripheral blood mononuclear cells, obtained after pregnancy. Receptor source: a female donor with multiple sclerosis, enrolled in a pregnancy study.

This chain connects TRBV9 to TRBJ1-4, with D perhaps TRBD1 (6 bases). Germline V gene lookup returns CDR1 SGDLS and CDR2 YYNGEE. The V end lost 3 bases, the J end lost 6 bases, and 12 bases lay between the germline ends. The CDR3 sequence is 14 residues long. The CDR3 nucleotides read TGTGCCAGCAGCGCCGCCAACAGGGATGAAAAACTGTTTTTT. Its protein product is CASSAANRDEKLFF. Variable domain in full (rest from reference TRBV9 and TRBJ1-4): DSGVTQTPKHLITATGQRVTLRCSPRSGDLSVYWYQQSLDQGLQFLIQYYNGEERAKGNILERFSAQQFPDLHSELNLSSLELGDSALYFCASSAANRDEKLFFGSGTQLSVL.

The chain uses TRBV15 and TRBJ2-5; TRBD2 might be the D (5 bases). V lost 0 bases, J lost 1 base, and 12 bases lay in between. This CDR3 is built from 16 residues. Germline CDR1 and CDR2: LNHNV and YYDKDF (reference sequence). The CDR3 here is CATSRELVLGQETQYF. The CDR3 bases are TGTGCCACCAGCAGAGAACTAGTTTTGGGCCAAGAGACCCAGTACTTC.

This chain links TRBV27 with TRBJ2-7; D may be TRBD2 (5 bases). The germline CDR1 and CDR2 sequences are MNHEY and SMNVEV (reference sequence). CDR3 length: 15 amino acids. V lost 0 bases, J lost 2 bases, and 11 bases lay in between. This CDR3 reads CASSLSATGTYEQYF. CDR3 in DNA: TGTGCCAGCAGTTTATCTGCCACGGGGACCTACGAGCAGTACTTC.

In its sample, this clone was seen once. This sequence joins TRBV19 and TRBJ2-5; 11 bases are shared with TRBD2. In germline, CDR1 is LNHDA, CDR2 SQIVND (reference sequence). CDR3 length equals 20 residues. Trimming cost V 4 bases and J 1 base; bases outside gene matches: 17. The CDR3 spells CASSRWVRLAGRGSQETQYF. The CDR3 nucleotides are TGTGCCAGTAGTAGGTGGGTGAGACTAGCGGGACGCGGGTCCCAAGAGACCCAGTACTTC.

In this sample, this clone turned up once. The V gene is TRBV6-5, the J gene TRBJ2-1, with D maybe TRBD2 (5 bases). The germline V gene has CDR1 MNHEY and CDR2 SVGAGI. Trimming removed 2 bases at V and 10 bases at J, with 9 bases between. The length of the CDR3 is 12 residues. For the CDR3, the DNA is TGTGCCAGCAGTTACATTGGGAGCGAGCAGTTCTTC. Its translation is CASSYIGSEQFF.

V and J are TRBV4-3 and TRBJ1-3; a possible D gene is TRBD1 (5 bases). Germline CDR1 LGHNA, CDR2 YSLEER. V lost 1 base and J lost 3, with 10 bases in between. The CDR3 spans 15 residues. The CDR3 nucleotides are TGCGCCAGCAGCCAAGTGGAGGGGAATGGAAACACCATATATTTT. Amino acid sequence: CASSQVEGNGNTIYF.

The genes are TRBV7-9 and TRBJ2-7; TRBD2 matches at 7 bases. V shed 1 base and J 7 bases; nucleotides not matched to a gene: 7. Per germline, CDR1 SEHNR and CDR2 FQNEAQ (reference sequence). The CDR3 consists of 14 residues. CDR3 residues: CASSLVSGVKEQYF. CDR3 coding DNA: TGTGCCAGCAGCTTAGTCAGCGGGGTGAAGGAGCAGTACTTC.

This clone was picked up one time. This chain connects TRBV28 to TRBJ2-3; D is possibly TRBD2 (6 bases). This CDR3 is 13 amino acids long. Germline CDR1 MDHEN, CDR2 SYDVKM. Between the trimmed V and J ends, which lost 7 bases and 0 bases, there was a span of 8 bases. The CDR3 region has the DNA TGTGCCAGCACAGGGAGGAGCACAGATACGCAGTATTTT. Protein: CASTGRSTDTQYF.

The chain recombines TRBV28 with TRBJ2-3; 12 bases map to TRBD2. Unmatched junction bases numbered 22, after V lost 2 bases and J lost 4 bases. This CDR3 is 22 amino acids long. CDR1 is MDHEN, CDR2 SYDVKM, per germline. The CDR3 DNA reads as TGTGCCAGCAGTTTAATTGAGGCGGATAAAAAGACTAGCGGGAGTAAGCCAGATACGCAGTATTTT. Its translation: CASSLIEADKKTSGSKPDTQYF.

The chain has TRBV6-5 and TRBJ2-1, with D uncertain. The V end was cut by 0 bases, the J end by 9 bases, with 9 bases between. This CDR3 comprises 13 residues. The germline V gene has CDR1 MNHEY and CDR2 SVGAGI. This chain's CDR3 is CASSYSSGGEQFF. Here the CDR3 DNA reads TGTGCCAGCAGTTACTCGAGTGGCGGTGAGCAGTTCTTC.

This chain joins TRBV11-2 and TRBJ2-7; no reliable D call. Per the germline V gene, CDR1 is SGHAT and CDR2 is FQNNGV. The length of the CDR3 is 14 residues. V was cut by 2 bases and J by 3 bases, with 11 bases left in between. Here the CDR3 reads CASSLSGGHYEQYF. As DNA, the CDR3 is TGTGCCAGCAGCTTAAGTGGCGGTCACTACGAGCAGTACTTC.

CDR3 DNA: TGTGCCAGCAGCGCACGGACAGGTCAGAACACTGAAGCTTTCTTT. It translates to CASSARTGQNTEAFF. The rearrangement joins TRBV9 to TRBJ1-1; TRBD1 matches 7 bases. The germline gives CDR1 SGDLS, CDR2 YYNGEE. The CDR3 sequence is 15 residues long. Losses at the gene ends were 3 bases for V and 1 base for J; bases not matched to a gene: 6.

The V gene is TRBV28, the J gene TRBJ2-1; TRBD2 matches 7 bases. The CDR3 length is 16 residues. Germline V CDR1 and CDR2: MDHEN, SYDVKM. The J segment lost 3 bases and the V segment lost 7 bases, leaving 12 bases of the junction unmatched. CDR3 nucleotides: TGTGCCAGCACCCCAGAAAGGGGAGGGGTCTACAATGAGCAGTTCTTC. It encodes CASTPERGGVYNEQFF.

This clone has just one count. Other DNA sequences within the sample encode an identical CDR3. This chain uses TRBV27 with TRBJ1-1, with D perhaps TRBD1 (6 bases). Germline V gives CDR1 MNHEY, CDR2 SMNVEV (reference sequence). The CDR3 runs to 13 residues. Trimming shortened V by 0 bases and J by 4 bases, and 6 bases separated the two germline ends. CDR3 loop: CASSLSGGTEAFF. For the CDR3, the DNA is TGTGCCAGCAGTTTATCAGGGGGCACTGAAGCTTTCTTT.

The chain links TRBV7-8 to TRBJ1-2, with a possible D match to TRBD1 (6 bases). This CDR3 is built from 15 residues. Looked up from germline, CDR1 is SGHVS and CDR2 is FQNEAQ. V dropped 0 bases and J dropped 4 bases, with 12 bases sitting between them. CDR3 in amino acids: CASSLAETGPYGYTF. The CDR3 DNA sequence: TGTGCCAGCAGCTTAGCGGAGACAGGACCCTATGGCTACACCTTC.

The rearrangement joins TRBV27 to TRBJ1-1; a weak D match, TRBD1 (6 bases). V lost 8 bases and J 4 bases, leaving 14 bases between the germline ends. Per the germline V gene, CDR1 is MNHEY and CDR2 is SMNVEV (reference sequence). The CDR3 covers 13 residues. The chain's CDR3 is CASAVGGATEAFF. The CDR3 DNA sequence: TGTGCCAGCGCTGTTGGGGGCGCCACTGAAGCTTTCTTT.

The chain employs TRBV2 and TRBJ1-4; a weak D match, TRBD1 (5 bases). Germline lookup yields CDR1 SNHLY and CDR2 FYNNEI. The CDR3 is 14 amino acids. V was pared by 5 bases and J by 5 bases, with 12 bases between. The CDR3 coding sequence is TGTGCCAGCAGTCCAGGGCGTGCCAATGAAAAACTGTTTTTT. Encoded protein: CASSPGRANEKLFF.